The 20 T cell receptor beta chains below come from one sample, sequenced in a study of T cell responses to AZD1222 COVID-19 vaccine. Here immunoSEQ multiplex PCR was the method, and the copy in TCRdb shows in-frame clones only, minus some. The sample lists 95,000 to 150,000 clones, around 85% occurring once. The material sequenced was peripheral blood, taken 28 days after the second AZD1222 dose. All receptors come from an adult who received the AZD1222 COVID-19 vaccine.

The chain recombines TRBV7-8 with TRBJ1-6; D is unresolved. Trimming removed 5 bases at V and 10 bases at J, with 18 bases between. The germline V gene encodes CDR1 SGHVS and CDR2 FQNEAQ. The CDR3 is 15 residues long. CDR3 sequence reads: CASSAREGERSPLHF. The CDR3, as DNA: TGTGCCAGCAGCGCTCGGGAGGGCGAAAGATCACCCCTCCACTTT.

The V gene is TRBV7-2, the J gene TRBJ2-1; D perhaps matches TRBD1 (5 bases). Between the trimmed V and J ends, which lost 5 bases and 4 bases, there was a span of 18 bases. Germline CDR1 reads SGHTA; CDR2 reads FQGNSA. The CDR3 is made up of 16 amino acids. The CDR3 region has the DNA TGTGCCAGCAGCCCAGGGCAGGGTAAGGAATACAATGAGCAGTTCTTC. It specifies CASSPGQGKEYNEQFF.

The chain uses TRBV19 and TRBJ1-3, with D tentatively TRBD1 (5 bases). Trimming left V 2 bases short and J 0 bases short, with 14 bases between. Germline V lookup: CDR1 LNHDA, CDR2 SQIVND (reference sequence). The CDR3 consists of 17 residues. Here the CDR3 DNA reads TGTGCCAGTAGTATACGCCAGGGAAGGGACTCTGGAAACACCATATATTTT. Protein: CASSIRQGRDSGNTIYF.

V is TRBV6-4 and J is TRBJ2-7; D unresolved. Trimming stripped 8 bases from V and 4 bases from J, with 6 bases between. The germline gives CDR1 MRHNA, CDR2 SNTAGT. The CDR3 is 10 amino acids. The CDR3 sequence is CASGLYEQYF. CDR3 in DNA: TGTGCCAGCGGCCTATACGAGCAGTACTTC.

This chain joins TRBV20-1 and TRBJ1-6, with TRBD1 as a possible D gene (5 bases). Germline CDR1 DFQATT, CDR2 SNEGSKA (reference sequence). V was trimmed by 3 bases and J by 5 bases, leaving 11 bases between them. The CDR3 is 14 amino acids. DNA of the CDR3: TGCAGTGCTAGTTGGCAGGGAGATAATTCACCCCTCCACTTT. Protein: CSASWQGDNSPLHF.

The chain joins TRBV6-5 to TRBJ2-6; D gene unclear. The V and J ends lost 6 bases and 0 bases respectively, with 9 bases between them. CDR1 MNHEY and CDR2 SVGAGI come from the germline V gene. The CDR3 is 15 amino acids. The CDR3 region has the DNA TGTGCCAGCAGCCTCGGCAGCTCTGGGGCCAACGTCCTGACTTTC. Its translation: CASSLGSSGANVLTF.

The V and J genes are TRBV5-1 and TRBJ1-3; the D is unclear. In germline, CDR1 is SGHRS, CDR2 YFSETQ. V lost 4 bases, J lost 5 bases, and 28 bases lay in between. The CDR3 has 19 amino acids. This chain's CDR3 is CASSPEGSSDMRSRNTIYF. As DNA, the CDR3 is TGCGCCAGCAGCCCGGAAGGTAGTAGCGATATGAGGTCCCGAAACACCATATATTTT.

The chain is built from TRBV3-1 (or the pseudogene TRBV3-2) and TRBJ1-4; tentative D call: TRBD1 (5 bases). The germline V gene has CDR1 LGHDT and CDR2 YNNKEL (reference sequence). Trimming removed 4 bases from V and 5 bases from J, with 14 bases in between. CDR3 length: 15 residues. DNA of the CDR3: TGTGCCAGCAGCCCTCCGGGACCTTCAAATGAAAAACTGTTTTTT. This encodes CASSPPGPSNEKLFF.

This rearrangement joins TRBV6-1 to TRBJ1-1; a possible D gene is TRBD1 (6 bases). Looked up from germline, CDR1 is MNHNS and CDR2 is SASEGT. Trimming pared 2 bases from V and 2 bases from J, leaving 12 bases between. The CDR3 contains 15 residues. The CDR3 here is CASSESLGANTEAFF. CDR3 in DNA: TGTGCCAGCAGTGAATCTCTGGGGGCTAACACTGAAGCTTTCTTT.

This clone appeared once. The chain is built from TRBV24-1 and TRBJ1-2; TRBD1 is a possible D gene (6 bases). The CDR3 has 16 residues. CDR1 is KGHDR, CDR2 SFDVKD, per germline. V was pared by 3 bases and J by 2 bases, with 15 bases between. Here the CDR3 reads CATSDPSGRGNYGYTF. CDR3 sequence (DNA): TGTGCCACCAGTGATCCCTCTGGCAGGGGCAACTATGGCTACACCTTC.

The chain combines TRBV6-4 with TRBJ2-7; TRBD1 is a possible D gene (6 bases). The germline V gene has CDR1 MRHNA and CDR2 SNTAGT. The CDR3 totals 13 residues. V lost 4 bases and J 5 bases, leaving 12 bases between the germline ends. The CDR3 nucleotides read TGTGCCAGCAGTGCCACGGGACAAGACGAGCAGTACTTC. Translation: CASSATGQDEQYF.

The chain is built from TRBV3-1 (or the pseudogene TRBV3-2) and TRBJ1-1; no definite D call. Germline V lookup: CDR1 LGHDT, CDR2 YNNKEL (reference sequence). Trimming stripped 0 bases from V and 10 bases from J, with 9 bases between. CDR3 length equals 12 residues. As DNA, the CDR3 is TGTGCCAGCAGCCAAGAGGGCCGGGTAGCTTTCTTT. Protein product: CASSQEGRVAFF.

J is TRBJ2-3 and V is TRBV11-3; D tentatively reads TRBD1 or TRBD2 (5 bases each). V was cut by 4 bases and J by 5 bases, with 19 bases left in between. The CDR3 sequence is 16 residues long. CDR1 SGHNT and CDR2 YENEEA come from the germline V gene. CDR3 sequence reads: CASSSQGGGPGDTQYF. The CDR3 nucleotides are TGTGCCAGCAGCTCCCAGGGTGGGGGTCCGGGAGATACGCAGTATTTT.

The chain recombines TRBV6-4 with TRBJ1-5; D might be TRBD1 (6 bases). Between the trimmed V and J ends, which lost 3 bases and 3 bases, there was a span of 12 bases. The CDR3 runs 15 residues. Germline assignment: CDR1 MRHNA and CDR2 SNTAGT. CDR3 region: CASSEEGDFNQPQHF. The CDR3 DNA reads TGTGCCAGCAGTGAGGAGGGGGATTTCAATCAGCCCCAGCATTTT.

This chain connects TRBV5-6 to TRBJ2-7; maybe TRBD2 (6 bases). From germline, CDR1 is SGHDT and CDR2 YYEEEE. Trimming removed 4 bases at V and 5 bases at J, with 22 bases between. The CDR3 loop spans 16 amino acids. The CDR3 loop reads CASSPGSGDPRHEQYF. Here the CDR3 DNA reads TGTGCCAGCAGCCCCGGGTCGGGGGACCCTAGGCACGAGCAGTACTTC.

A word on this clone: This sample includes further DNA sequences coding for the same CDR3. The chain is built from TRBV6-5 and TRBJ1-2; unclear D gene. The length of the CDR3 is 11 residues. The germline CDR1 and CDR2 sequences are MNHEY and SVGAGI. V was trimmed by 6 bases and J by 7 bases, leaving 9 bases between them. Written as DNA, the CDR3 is TGTGCCAGCAGCTACGAGGGTGGCTACACCTTC. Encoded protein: CASSYEGGYTF.

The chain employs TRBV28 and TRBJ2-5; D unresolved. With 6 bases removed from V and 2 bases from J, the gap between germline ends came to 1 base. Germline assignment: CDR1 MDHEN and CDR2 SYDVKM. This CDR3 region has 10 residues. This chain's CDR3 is CASRQETQYF. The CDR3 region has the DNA TGTGCCAGCAGGCAAGAGACCCAGTACTTC.

In DNA form, the CDR3 reads TGTGCCAGCAGTTACCCGGGACTAGCTTTCACGGAGGCTGAGCAGTTCTTC. Translating gives CASSYPGLAFTEAEQFF. The chain carries TRBV6-2 or TRBV6-3 and TRBJ2-1; 9 bases match TRBD2. Germline values: CDR1 MNHEY, CDR2 SVGEGT. V lost 2 bases and J lost 9; bases outside the gene matches: 14. This CDR3 is built from 17 residues.

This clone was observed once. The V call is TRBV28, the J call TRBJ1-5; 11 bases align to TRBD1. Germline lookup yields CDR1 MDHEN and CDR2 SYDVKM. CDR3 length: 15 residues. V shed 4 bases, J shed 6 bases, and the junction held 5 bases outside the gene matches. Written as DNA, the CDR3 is TGTGCCAGCAGTTCCGGGACAGGGGGGGGTCAGCCCCAGCATTTT. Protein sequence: CASSSGTGGGQPQHF.

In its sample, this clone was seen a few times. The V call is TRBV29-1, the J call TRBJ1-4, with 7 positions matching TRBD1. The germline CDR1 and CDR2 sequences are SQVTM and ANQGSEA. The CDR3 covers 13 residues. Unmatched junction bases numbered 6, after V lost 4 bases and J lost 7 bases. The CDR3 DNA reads TGCAGCGTTGTCGGAGGGGGCCTTGAAAAACTGTTTTTT. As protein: CSVVGGGLEKLFF.